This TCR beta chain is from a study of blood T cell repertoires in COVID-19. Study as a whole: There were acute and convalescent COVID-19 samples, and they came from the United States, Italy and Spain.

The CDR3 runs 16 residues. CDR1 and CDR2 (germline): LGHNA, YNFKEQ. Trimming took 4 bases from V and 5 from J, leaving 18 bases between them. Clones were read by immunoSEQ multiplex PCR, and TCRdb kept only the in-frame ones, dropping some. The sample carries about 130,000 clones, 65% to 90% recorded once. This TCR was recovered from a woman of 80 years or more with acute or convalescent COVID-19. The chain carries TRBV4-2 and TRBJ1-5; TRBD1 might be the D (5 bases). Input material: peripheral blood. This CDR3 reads CASSPTGGGGDQPQHF. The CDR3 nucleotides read TGTGCCAGCAGCCCCACTGGGGGGGGAGGGGATCAGCCCCAGCATTTT.